A selection of T cell receptor beta chains follows, all from one sample in a study of T-cell reconstitution after alpha-beta-depleted transplantation in children. Each CDR3 protein is one row after TCRdb ran MiXCR on the PCR reads. Of hundreds of thousands of distinct CDR3 sequences in the sample, 10% were seen once. Sequencing was performed on PBMCs, taken before TCRalphabeta/CD19-depleted stem cell transplant. These receptors were collected from a child aged 2 to 10 with inherited bone marrow failure, due to receive a stem cell transplant. CDR3s include the opening cysteine and the closing phenylalanine or tryptophan. A D gene is named only where the DNA matches it firmly. Some rows have no size entry. The others give once, few or many, or a class for an expanded clone.

length	size	J	D	V	CDR3	DNA
10	many	TRBJ1-5	.	TRBV20-1	CSAGDQPQHF	TGCAGTGCTGGGGATCAGCCCCAGCATTTT
14	many	TRBJ2-1	TRBD2	TRBV12-3/TRBV12-4	CASSLLAGGGEQFF	TGTGCCAGCAGCTTGCTAGCGGGAGGTGGCGAGCAGTTCTTC
16	.	TRBJ2-3	.	TRBV7-2	CASSKHRGPSTDTQYF	TGTGCCAGCAGTAAGCACCGGGGGCCAAGCACAGATACGCAGTATTTT
17	.	TRBJ2-2	TRBD2	TRBV5-1	CASSWGLAGGAAGELFF	TGCGCCAGCAGCTGGGGACTAGCGGGAGGCGCAGCCGGGGAGCTGTTTTTT
11	few	TRBJ2-7	.	TRBV30	CAWKEFNEQYF	TGTGCCTGGAAGGAGTTTAACGAGCAGTACTTC
17	.	TRBJ2-1	.	TRBV12-3/TRBV12-4	CASSPSPGRSSYNEQFF	TGTGCCAGCAGTCCCTCCCCAGGGCGGTCTTCCTACAATGAGCAGTTCTTC
16	many	TRBJ2-1	.	TRBV27	CASSYRAGGYYNEQFF	TGTGCCAGCAGTTACAGGGCAGGGGGGTACTACAATGAGCAGTTCTTC
15	.	TRBJ2-1	.	TRBV5-6	CASSFYVGSYNEQFF	TGTGCCAGCAGCTTTTACGTGGGGTCCTACAATGAGCAGTTCTTC
15	.	TRBJ2-7	TRBD2	TRBV29-1	CSVTGGVGGGYEQYF	TGCAGCGTCACGGGGGGAGTGGGGGGTGGCTACGAGCAGTACTTC
15	many	TRBJ1-1	.	TRBV19	CASERGAGVNTEAFF	TGTGCCAGCGAACGGGGAGCAGGGGTAAACACTGAAGCTTTCTTT
15	many	TRBJ2-3	.	TRBV10-3	CAISKLGTDTDTQYF	TGTGCCATCAGTAAATTAGGGACGGACACAGATACGCAGTATTTT
16	many	TRBJ2-1	TRBD2	TRBV4-2	CASSQGLAGVRVEQFF	TGTGCCAGCAGCCAAGGGCTAGCGGGAGTGAGGGTTGAGCAGTTCTTC
13	many	TRBJ2-7	.	TRBV2	CASMVAASYEQYF	TGTGCCAGCATGGTAGCGGCCTCCTACGAGCAGTACTTC
16	many	TRBJ2-3	TRBD1	TRBV4-3	CASSQDLRRGGHTQYF	TGCGCCAGCAGCCAAGATCTTCGTCGAGGGGGCCATACGCAGTATTTT
17	many	TRBJ2-7	TRBD2	TRBV7-8	CASSLVQAGGPDAEQYF	TGTGCCAGCAGCTTAGTTCAAGCGGGAGGGCCGGATGCCGAGCAGTACTTC
15	many	TRBJ2-3	.	TRBV12-3/TRBV12-4	CASGEWASSTDTQYF	TGTGCCAGCGGGGAGTGGGCCTCTAGCACAGATACGCAGTATTTT
14	.	TRBJ2-1	.	TRBV4-2	CASSPDSWYNEQFF	TGTGCCAGCAGCCCAGATAGCTGGTACAATGAGCAGTTCTTC
15	many	TRBJ2-7	TRBD1	TRBV5-1	CASSYGTGLPYEQYF	TGCGCCAGCAGTTACGGGACAGGCTTACCCTACGAGCAGTACTTC
12	many	TRBJ1-5	.	TRBV12-3/TRBV12-4	CASSQNDQPQHF	TGTGCCAGCAGTCAGAACGATCAGCCCCAGCATTTT
14	many	TRBJ2-1	TRBD2	TRBV27	CASNAAGGYNEQFF	TGTGCCAGCAACGCGGCGGGAGGGTACAATGAGCAGTTCTTC
14	.	TRBJ1-6	.	TRBV7-2	CASSSGVVGSPLHF	TGTGCCAGCAGCTCAGGGGTGGTGGGCTCACCCCTCCACTTT
14	many	TRBJ1-2	TRBD1	TRBV27	CASSLVQGASGYTF	TGTGCCAGCAGTTTAGTCCAGGGGGCATCTGGCTACACCTTC
12	.	TRBJ2-5	.	TRBV7-2	CASSLFVETQYF	TGTGCCAGCAGCTTATTCGTCGAGACCCAGTACTTC
15	.	TRBJ2-1	.	TRBV6-5	CASSYGGLAYNEQFF	TGTGCCAGCAGTTACGGGGGGTTGGCCTACAATGAGCAGTTCTTC
17	many	TRBJ2-7	TRBD2	TRBV5-1	CASSLSWSSGGAYEQYF	TGCGCCAGCAGCTTGAGTTGGTCTAGCGGAGGGGCCTACGAGCAGTACTTC
13	.	TRBJ2-5	.	TRBV10-3	CAIGGLAQETQYF	TGTGCCATCGGGGGGCTAGCCCAAGAGACCCAGTACTTC
14	many	TRBJ2-3	.	TRBV20-1	CSANWGRGTDTQYF	TGCAGTGCTAACTGGGGGCGAGGGACAGATACGCAGTATTTT
15	many	TRBJ2-2	TRBD2	TRBV20-1	CSASRGLAGTGELFF	TGCAGTGCTAGCCGGGGACTAGCGGGCACCGGGGAGCTGTTTTTT
14	many	TRBJ2-3	.	TRBV20-1	CSARELPSLGTQYF	TGCAGTGCTAGAGAACTCCCTAGCTTGGGGACGCAGTATTTT
15	many	TRBJ2-1	.	TRBV12-3/TRBV12-4	CASSPTRSSYNEQFF	TGTGCCAGCAGCCCCACTAGGAGCTCCTACAATGAGCAGTTCTTC
15	many	TRBJ1-4	.	TRBV3-1	CASSQDGQGEGKLFF	TGTGCCAGCAGCCAAGATGGGCAGGGCGAGGGAAAACTGTTTTTT
11	many	TRBJ2-7	.	TRBV20-1	CSAPVLYEQYF	TGCAGTGCCCCGGTATTGTACGAGCAGTACTTC
12	many	TRBJ2-6	.	TRBV18	CASSPYGGVLTF	TGTGCCAGCTCACCCTACGGGGGCGTCCTGACTTTC
14	few	TRBJ1-2	.	TRBV9	CASSSETGLYGYTF	TGTGCCAGCAGCTCAGAAACAGGGTTGTATGGCTACACCTTC
14	many	TRBJ2-1	TRBD1	TRBV19	CASSGTGLLNEQFF	TGTGCCAGTTCCGGGACAGGGCTTCTCAATGAGCAGTTCTTC
14	many	TRBJ2-4	.	TRBV7-2	CASSTRRTKNIQYF	TGTGCCAGCAGCACCCGACGGACCAAAAACATTCAGTACTTC
15	.	TRBJ2-1	.	TRBV7-9	CASSGGGMDYNEQFF	TGTGCCAGCAGTGGTGGCGGGATGGACTACAATGAGCAGTTCTTC
17	few	TRBJ1-2	.	TRBV19	CASSNPRGYLPNYGYTF	TGTGCCAGTAGTAACCCCCGAGGGTACCTTCCTAACTATGGCTACACCTTC
15	many	TRBJ2-7	.	TRBV2	CASSVRSDPTYEQYF	TGTGCCAGCAGTGTGCGGAGTGACCCCACCTACGAGCAGTACTTC
14	few	TRBJ1-5	.	TRBV20-1	CSARAGFGNQPQHF	TGCAGTGCTAGGGCCGGGTTCGGTAATCAGCCCCAGCATTTT
11	many	TRBJ2-3	.	TRBV29-1	CSANERDTQYF	TGCAGCGCTAACGAAAGGGATACGCAGTATTTT
11	.	TRBJ1-2	.	TRBV28	CASSSFDGYTF	TGTGCCAGCAGTTCATTTGATGGCTACACCTTC
14	many	TRBJ2-7	.	TRBV4-3	CASSRTRGVYEQYF	TGCGCCAGCAGCCGAACCAGAGGAGTCTACGAGCAGTACTTC
16	many	TRBJ2-2	.	TRBV4-2	CASSQERSRNTGELFF	TGTGCCAGCAGCCAAGAACGCTCGCGGAACACCGGGGAGCTGTTTTTT
14	few	TRBJ2-5	.	TRBV7-6	CASSLGPQQETQYF	TGTGCCAGCAGCTTGGGACCGCAGCAAGAGACCCAGTACTTC